This TCR beta chain emerged from a study of T cell responses to AZD1222 COVID-19 vaccine. TCRdb's table, derived via immunoSEQ multiplex PCR, lists solely in-frame clones and lacks some. Here the sample spans roughly 120,000 clones, 94% being singletons. Details on this clone: Its specificity is unknown.

Study-level results: At baseline, just five or six AZD1222 recipients tested seropositive.

Germline CDR1 is MDHEN and CDR2 is SYDVKM. V was clipped by 3 bases and J by 9 bases, with 9 bases between them. The CDR3 is made up of 11 amino acids. The TCR was taken from an adult in good health. Source: peripheral blood, taken on day 0 of AZD1222 vaccination. The chain links TRBV28 to TRBJ2-7; no definite D call. The CDR3 region has the DNA TGTGCCAGCAGTTTCATAGACACGCAGTACTTC. It encodes CASSFIDTQYF.